The clone carrying this T cell receptor beta chain was seen many times. Its antigen is unidentified. Compared with germline, one end of the junction differs, possibly owing to a read error. From the germline J gene comes the end of the CDR3, since the read stops 3 residues before it. Germline-derived CDR1 and CDR2 are LGHNA and YNFKEQ. The CDR3 covers 13 residues. Sequencing was performed with immunoSEQ multiplex PCR; in TCRdb, only in-frame clones are kept and a portion is missing. This sample carries approximately 81,000 clones, none of them present only once. The sample originates from a study of T cell clonality in common variable immunodeficiency. Points from the study as a whole: Patient heterogeneity in the CVID cohort limited correlations between repertoire features and clinical complications. TCRbeta clonality was increased in CVID versus healthy controls. Authors noted CVID clonality's cause needs subpopulation repertoire sequencing.

Each donor provided roughly 5 to 8 ml of heparinized whole blood. The sequenced material came from peripheral blood mononuclear cells. This sequence joins TRBV4-2 and TRBJ1-2; D uncertain. The clonotype originates from a person between 18 and 69 years old in good health. CDR3 DNA (partial): TGCGCCAGCAGCCAAGCGAGGGCCTATGGC. Translating gives CASSQARAYG. The CDR3 reads in full as CASSQARAYGYTF.